This TCR beta chain stems from a study of regulatory T cells. Findings of the study overall: Skewed V and J usage and few unique V-J pairs marked patient repertoires, most in Tregs.

Germline CDR1 is SGHTS and CDR2 is YDEGEE. V lost 7 bases to trimming and J lost 5 bases, with 22 bases between them. The CDR3 runs to 17 residues. The PCR used 52 TRBV and 13 TRBJ primers. Data came from immunoSEQ multiplex PCR; TCRdb stores just in-frame clones and leaves some out. The sample has about 15,000 clones; 92% are singletons. Regarding this clone: Antigen specificity is unknown.

Patients aged 2 to 39 years had fewer naive and more memory CD4+ and CD8+ T cells. The sample taken for sequencing was CD8+ T cells sorted from blood. The clonotype originates from a person aged 18 to 35 with CD3G deficiency. The chain has TRBV5-8 and TRBJ2-6; D is unclear. As DNA, the CDR3 is TGTGCCAGCGCACAGCCTCATCCACAAAGTCGGGCCAACGTCCTGACTTTC. This codes for CASAQPHPQSRANVLTF.